A single sample gave rise to the 17 T cell receptor beta chains below, sequenced in a study of regulatory T cells in long-lasting Graves disease. Building the TCR beta libraries relied on iRepertoire HTBI primers, and CDR3 regions underwent Arm-PCR. Using its own MiXCR run on the multiplex PCR reads, TCRdb lists one record per CDR3 protein. The sample shows about 540,000 distinct CDR3 sequences, approximately 12% of them seen only once. The time point: newly diagnosed GD, antithyroid drugs for less than 3 months. Construction of the TCR library relied on RNA isolated from PBMCs. These data are also associated with another study on T cells in Graves' hyperthyroidism and ophthalmopathy.

The specimen was peripheral blood mononuclear cells (PBMCs), collected at new diagnosis, from a patient treated with antithyroid drugs. The source is a man aged 30 to 39 with Graves disease.

The genes are TRBV2 and TRBJ1-3; maybe TRBD1 (6 bases). The CDR3 is made up of 16 amino acids. Germline CDR1 is SNHLY and CDR2 is FYNNEI. Trimming removed 7 bases at V and 2 bases at J, with 18 bases between. The CDR3 coding sequence is TGTGCCAGCATCCTCCTTAGCCCAGGGGCTGGAAACACCATATATTTT. Protein product: CASILLSPGAGNTIYF. The full variable domain, its missing parts supplied by reference TRBV2 and TRBJ1-3, is EPEVTQTPSHQVTQMGQEVILRCVPISNHLYFYWYRQILGQKVEFLVSFYNNEISEKSEIFDDQFSVERPDGSNFTLKIRSTKLEDSAMYFCASILLSPGAGNTIYFGEGSWLTVV.

This clonotype occurred a few times. The chain is built from TRBV19 and TRBJ1-2; tentative D call: TRBD1 (5 bases). This CDR3 region has 13 residues. The V end lost 6 bases, the J end lost 0 bases, and 8 bases lay between the germline ends. In germline, CDR1 is LNHDA, CDR2 SQIVND (reference sequence). Here the CDR3 DNA reads TGTGCCAGTAGACAGGCGGCTAACTATGGCTACACCTTC. Translating gives CASRQAANYGYTF.

This clonotype turned up a few times. In DNA form, the CDR3 reads TGTGCCACCAGTGACCAGCAGGGGGCTAGGCCCTACAATGAGCAGTTCTTC. Translation: CATSDQQGARPYNEQFF. V is TRBV24-1 and J is TRBJ2-1; 8 bases align to TRBD1. The CDR3 runs 17 residues. J lost 2 bases, V lost 4 bases, and 9 bases had no gene match. In germline, CDR1 is KGHDR, CDR2 SFDVKD.

This rearrangement joins TRBV20-1 to TRBJ1-5; D gene ambiguous. The CDR3 spans 14 residues. V dropped 3 bases and J dropped 1 base, with 10 bases sitting between them. Germline V gene data show CDR1 as DFQATT and CDR2 as SNEGSKA (reference sequence). The CDR3: CSARSGRSNQPQHF. CDR3 bases: TGCAGTGCTAGGAGCGGACGGAGCAATCAGCCCCAGCATTTT.

This clonotype was picked up many times. This chain links TRBV30 with TRBJ2-1; D is uncertain. The CDR3 length is 15 residues. V was pared by 1 base and J by 0 bases, with 10 bases between. Germline V lookup: CDR1 GTSNPN, CDR2 SVGIG (reference sequence). The CDR3 coding sequence is TGTGCCTGGAGTGGAACGGAGAGCTCCTACAATGAGCAGTTCTTC. Its translation is CAWSGTESSYNEQFF.

The chain's CDR3 is CASSWKIQETQYF. Written as DNA, the CDR3 is TGTGCCAGTAGTTGGAAGATCCAAGAGACCCAGTACTTC. The chain combines TRBV19 with TRBJ2-5; no definite D call. V was trimmed by 5 bases and J by 1 base, leaving 8 bases between them. CDR3 size: 13 residues. Germline-derived CDR1 and CDR2 are LNHDA and SQIVND (reference sequence).

The genes are TRBV7-3 and TRBJ1-5, with 9 bases lining up with TRBD1. Germline V lookup: CDR1 SGHTA, CDR2 FQGTGA. The CDR3 loop spans 15 amino acids. V was clipped by 5 bases and J by 3 bases; unmatched bases: 5. The CDR3 sequence: CASSPTGGINQPQHF. The CDR3 bases are TGTGCCAGCAGCCCTACAGGGGGCATCAATCAGCCCCAGCATTTT.

Many counts were recorded for this clonotype. The CDR3 reads CASSYPNAVNEQFF. The CDR3 DNA sequence: TGTGCCAGCAGCTATCCGAACGCGGTGAATGAGCAGTTCTTC. The chain links TRBV12-3 or TRBV12-4 to TRBJ2-1; D unresolved. The CDR3 consists of 14 residues. V dropped 6 bases and J dropped 7 bases, with 16 bases sitting between them.

At least ten counts were recorded for this clonotype. The chain couples TRBV7-9 to TRBJ2-3; D is tentatively TRBD1 or TRBD2 (6 bases each). Germline V gene sequence: CDR1 SEHNR, CDR2 FQNEAQ (reference sequence). The CDR3 totals 15 residues. Trimming shortened V by 7 bases and J by 4 bases, and 18 bases separated the two germline ends. The CDR3 coding sequence is TGTGCCAGCACCGTCGTGGGGGGCGGGCCAGATACGCAGTATTTT. This gives the protein CASTVVGGGPDTQYF.

Many counts were recorded for this clonotype. The rearrangement joins TRBV11-2 to TRBJ2-1; maybe TRBD1 (5 bases). V was shortened by 1 base and J by 10 bases, with 14 bases between the two germline ends. CDR1 and CDR2 (germline): SGHAT, FQNNGV. The CDR3 is 14 residues long. The CDR3 loop reads CASSLARLDSEQFF. CDR3 DNA sequence: TGTGCCAGCAGCTTAGCTAGGCTTGACAGCGAGCAGTTCTTC.

There are a few counts of this clonotype. The gene calls are TRBV15 and TRBJ2-5; D uncertain. This CDR3 spans 13 amino acids. V shed 0 bases and J shed 1 base, with 3 bases lying between them. The germline V gene encodes CDR1 LNHNV and CDR2 YYDKDF (reference sequence). The CDR3 bases are TGTGCCACCAGCAGAGATCCCCAAGAGACCCAGTACTTC. Its translation is CATSRDPQETQYF.

On this clonotype itself: The CDR3 does not close with the conserved phenylalanine or tryptophan, likely indicating a read error. The CDR3 spells CASSLDEDTQYL. CDR3 sequence (DNA): TGTGCCAGCAGCTTAGATGAGGATACGCAGTATCTT. The genes are TRBV7-2 and TRBJ2-3; D is uncertain. Per germline, CDR1 SGHTA and CDR2 FQGNSA. The CDR3 has 12 amino acids. Trimming removed 1 base at V and 6 bases at J, with 5 bases between.

Concerning this clonotype: One base away lies a much larger clone, so this may be a sequencing read error. V is TRBV27 and J is TRBJ2-3; 9 nucleotides match TRBD2. CDR3 length: 14 amino acids. Germline V gene lookup returns CDR1 MNHEY and CDR2 SMNVEV (reference sequence). CDR3: CASKTGTSTGTQYF. CDR3 DNA: TGTGCCAGCAAGACTGGGACTAGCACAGGTACGCAGTATTTT.

This clonotype came up many times. The rearrangement links TRBV11-2 to TRBJ2-4; D may be TRBD1 (6 bases). This CDR3 has 17 residues. Trimming pared 7 bases from V and 2 bases from J, leaving 21 bases between. The germline gives CDR1 SGHAT, CDR2 FQNNGV. DNA for the CDR3: TGTGCCAGCACCATGATTTTAGGGGGAGAGACCAAAAACATTCAGTACTTC. It translates to CASTMILGGETKNIQYF.

This clonotype has just a few counts. The chain couples TRBV2 to TRBJ2-7; 8 bases align to TRBD2. Per germline, CDR1 SNHLY and CDR2 FYNNEI. The CDR3 is 16 amino acids. The V segment lost 0 bases and the J segment 12 bases; nucleotides outside the gene matches: 16. CDR3 bases: TGTGCCAGCAGTGAAGCGTTACCCGGGACTAGTATAATGCGGTACTTC. Its protein product is CASSEALPGTSIMRYF. Combining the CDR3 with reference TRBV2 and TRBJ2-7 gives the whole variable domain EPEVTQTPSHQVTQMGQEVILRCVPISNHLYFYWYRQILGQKVEFLVSFYNNEISEKSEIFDDQFSVERPDGSNFTLKIRSTKLEDSAMYFCASSEALPGTSIMRYFGPGTRLTVT.

This clonotype was counted at least ten times. The gene calls are TRBV30 and TRBJ1-1; D gene uncertain. CDR3 length equals 12 residues. Trimming removed 4 bases at V and 0 bases at J, with 6 bases between. CDR1 is GTSNPN and CDR2 is SVGIG in the germline V gene (reference sequence). The CDR3 nucleotides read TGTGCCTGGATTAGCCTGAACACTGAAGCTTTCTTT. Its translation is CAWISLNTEAFF.

This clonotype was found many times. This chain joins TRBV27 and TRBJ2-7; D is undetermined. This CDR3 has 14 residues. V gave up 1 base and J gave up 6 bases, with 13 bases separating them. CDR1 and CDR2 from the germline V gene are MNHEY and SMNVEV (reference sequence). This chain's CDR3 is CASSLFRGTSEQYF. Written as DNA, the CDR3 is TGTGCCAGCAGTTTATTTCGCGGAACCAGCGAGCAGTACTTC.